This is a list of T cell receptor beta chains from one sample in a study of T-cell reconstitution after alpha-beta-depleted transplantation in children. TCRdb reprocessed the PCR reads with MiXCR, giving one entry per CDR3 protein. The table lists roughly 490,000 distinct CDR3 sequences, more than 9.5% of them singletons. The sequencing used PBMCs, mostly from graft donor cells, collected 180 days after TCRalphabeta/CD19-depleted stem cell transplant. All receptors come from a female patient between 2 and 15 years old who had a stem cell transplant for aplastic anemia, so the T cells may come from the graft donor. The CDR3 runs from the conserved cysteine through the conserved F or W. Fields, in order: V gene, clone size, J gene, D gene, CDR3 DNA, CDR3 protein. A D gene is named only where the DNA matches it firmly. A clone size is listed for some rows: how often the clone was seen (once, few, many), or a class if it is expanded.

TRBV11-2,NA,TRBJ2-3,NA,TGTGCCAGCAGCTTAGAGGATCGGCGTCCCCTTACAGATACGCAGTATTTT,CASSLEDRRPLTDTQYF
TRBV11-1,few,TRBJ2-3,TRBD2,TGTGCCAGCAGCTTAGGTAGCGGGAACACAGATACGCAGTATTTT,CASSLGSGNTDTQYF
TRBV6-6,few,TRBJ1-1,NA,TGTGCCAGCAGTTACTCGAGGGGTGAAGCTTTCTTT,CASSYSRGEAFF
TRBV5-6,NA,TRBJ2-7,TRBD1,TGTGCCAGCAGCTTGCTACAGGGGAACGAGCAGTACTTC,CASSLLQGNEQYF
TRBV7-2,NA,TRBJ2-7,NA,TGTGCCAGCAGCTTAGCGTCGGGACACCACGAGCAGTACTTC,CASSLASGHHEQYF
TRBV5-1,few,TRBJ1-5,NA,TGCGCCAGCAGCTTGTATGTGGGGAATCAGCCCCAGCATTTT,CASSLYVGNQPQHF
TRBV28,few,TRBJ1-5,TRBD1,TGTGCCAGCAGTTACACCGGGACAGGGCTGCGGCCCCAGCATTTT,CASSYTGTGLRPQHF
TRBV7-2,few,TRBJ2-7,TRBD1,TGTGCCAGCAGCTTACGGCCTGGGGAGACAGGGGAGCAGTACTTC,CASSLRPGETGEQYF
TRBV4-3,few,TRBJ2-3,NA,TGCGCCAGCAGCCAAGATATCCTAACCCTTGGCGATACGCAGTATTTT,CASSQDILTLGDTQYF
TRBV27,few,TRBJ2-1,TRBD2,TGTGCCAGCAGTACTGTTGGCGGGAGTTGGGTTGAGCAGTTCTTC,CASSTVGGSWVEQFF
TRBV5-1,NA,TRBJ1-3,NA,TGCGCCAGCAGCGTAAACTCAGGGTCCTCTGGAAACACCATATATTTT,CASSVNSGSSGNTIYF
TRBV5-6,few,TRBJ1-2,TRBD1,TGTGCCAGCACCCCAAGGGACAGGGTTGGCTACACCTTC,CASTPRDRVGYTF
TRBV25-1,NA,TRBJ1-5,TRBD1,TGTGCCAGCAGTGAAGGGACAGGGAACAATCAGCCCCAGCATTTT,CASSEGTGNNQPQHF
TRBV11-3,NA,TRBJ1-1,NA,TGTGCCAGCAGCTTAGGGGGGCTGAAGGCTTTCTTT,CASSLGGLKAFF
TRBV11-2,NA,TRBJ1-1,NA,TGTGCCAGCAGTCGAAATTCAGGGGTGGTGGGCACTGAAGCTTTCTTT,CASSRNSGVVGTEAFF
TRBV21-1,few,TRBJ2-1,NA,TGTGCCAGCAGCAAAGAGACGGAGAGCTCCTACAATGAGCAGTTCTTC,CASSKETESSYNEQFF
TRBV28,NA,TRBJ1-2,TRBD1,TGTGCCAGCAGTACGGACAGGCCGTCTAACTATGGCTACACCTTC,CASSTDRPSNYGYTF
TRBV28,NA,TRBJ1-5,NA,TGTGCCAGCAGCCCCGGAAATAGGGTGGCGAGCAATCAGCCCCAGCATTTT,CASSPGNRVASNQPQHF
TRBV27,NA,TRBJ2-3,NA,TGTGCCAGCAGTTTAGGGACGGTCCTGAGCACAGATACGCAGTATTTT,CASSLGTVLSTDTQYF
TRBV6-5,few,TRBJ1-5,NA,TGTGCCAGCAGTTACGATGGGGACTCAAGACAGCCCCAGCATTTT,CASSYDGDSRQPQHF
TRBV19,once,TRBJ2-7,NA,TGTGCCAGTAGTATCGGTGCTGGCAGAGGCCCCTATGAGCAGTACTTC,CASSIGAGRGPYEQYF
TRBV12-3/TRBV12-4,NA,TRBJ1-3,NA,TGTGCCAGCAGTTCCCGGGGCTACGGAAACACCATATATTTT,CASSSRGYGNTIYF
TRBV3-1,many,TRBJ1-1,NA,TGTGCCAGCAGCTCGAAAGGAAGGAACAGGGACACTGAAGCTTTCTTT,CASSSKGRNRDTEAFF
TRBV20-1,few,TRBJ1-4,TRBD1,TGCAGTGCCATGGGACAGGCGGGTGAAAAACTGTTTTTT,CSAMGQAGEKLFF
TRBV28,few,TRBJ2-5,NA,TGTGCCAGCAGCCCGCACCCCCCCAGGGGAGAGACCCAGTACTTC,CASSPHPPRGETQYF
TRBV7-8,NA,TRBJ1-4,NA,TGTGCCAGCAGCTACTACAGGACCGCTAATGAAAAACTGTTTTTT,CASSYYRTANEKLFF
TRBV7-9,few,TRBJ1-6,TRBD1,TGTGCCAGCAGCTTTACAGGGGGCGGTTCACCCCTCCACTTT,CASSFTGGGSPLHF
TRBV18,NA,TRBJ1-2,NA,TGTGCCAGCTCACCTTGGGCAAACCACCGCTGGCGTGGCTACACCTTC,CASSPWANHRWRGYTF
TRBV12-3/TRBV12-4,few,TRBJ1-1,NA,TGTGCCAGCAGTTTAAACACCGTGGCCACTGAAGCTTTCTTT,CASSLNTVATEAFF
TRBV20-1,many,TRBJ1-1,NA,TGCAGTGCTAGTTTTGGCACTGAAGCTTTCTTT,CSASFGTEAFF
TRBV7-3,NA,TRBJ2-7,TRBD2,TGTGCCAGCAGCTTAACGGCGGGAGTGGGCTACGAGCAGTACTTC,CASSLTAGVGYEQYF
TRBV29-1,few,TRBJ1-1,NA,TGCAGCGTTTTGCCAGGCACGGCCACTGAAGCTTTCTTT,CSVLPGTATEAFF
TRBV11-3,NA,TRBJ2-1,NA,TGTGCCAGCAGCTCACGACAGGTGGGGTACAATGAGCAGTTCTTC,CASSSRQVGYNEQFF
TRBV20-1,few,TRBJ2-7,TRBD1,TGCAGTGCGTCGTGGGACAGGGCTACCTACGAGCAGTACTTC,CSASWDRATYEQYF
TRBV29-1,many,TRBJ2-3,NA,TGCAGCGTTGATTCGTCCAGGGAAACAGATACGCAGTATTTT,CSVDSSRETDTQYF
TRBV4-3,NA,TRBJ2-5,NA,TGCGCCAGCAGCCAAGGGGTTGTGGTAGGGACCCAGTACTTC,CASSQGVVVGTQYF
TRBV28,many,TRBJ1-4,NA,TGTGCCAGCAGTTTATGGGGGCAGGGAGGCGAAAAACTGTTTTTT,CASSLWGQGGEKLFF
TRBV6-2/TRBV6-3,NA,TRBJ1-5,NA,TGTGCCAGCAGCAACCATGGACAGAATCCCAATCAGCCCCAGCATTTT,CASSNHGQNPNQPQHF
TRBV12-5,NA,TRBJ2-3,NA,TGTGCTAGTGGTTTGGTACCCTCTGGACACTTTACCCTCACAGATACGCAGTATTTT,CASGLVPSGHFTLTDTQYF
TRBV15,NA,TRBJ2-3,NA,TGTGCCACCAGCATAATGGGGAACGGGCGTACAGATACGCAGTATTTT,CATSIMGNGRTDTQYF
TRBV5-1,few,TRBJ2-7,TRBD2,TGCGCCAGCAGCTTGGGAGCGGGAGGAACCTACGAGCAGTACTTC,CASSLGAGGTYEQYF
TRBV12-3/TRBV12-4,many,TRBJ2-1,TRBD2,TGTGCCAGCAGTCACGGGGGACTAGCGGGAGGGGCCTACAATGAGCAGTTCTTC,CASSHGGLAGGAYNEQFF
TRBV10-3,few,TRBJ2-3,NA,TGTGCCATCAGTGAAACGCTGGACACAGATACGCAGTATTTT,CAISETLDTDTQYF
TRBV12-3/TRBV12-4,few,TRBJ1-4,TRBD1,TGTGCCAGCAGCAGCCCAGGGGGAATTAATGAAAAACTGTTTTTT,CASSSPGGINEKLFF
TRBV7-2,NA,TRBJ2-3,NA,TGTGCCAGCAACCTACTCGAGGGCCTCGATACGCAGTATTTT,CASNLLEGLDTQYF